This section outlines one TCR beta chain sequence together with its context. The antigen it recognizes is unknown. The sample holds no much larger clone one base away, and base qualities are not on file. This record comes from a study of cytomegalovirus exposure and HLA in healthy donors (dated by TCRdb to 2016 to 2017). About the full investigation: An earlier analysis of about 530 of the donors reported 276 Gb of sequence data and some 110 million unique TCR beta sequences obtained from roughly 170 million T cells. A later analysis re-examined previously published TCR beta repertoires from more than 600 donors and added high-resolution HLA genotyping to investigate patterns of TCR occurrence. The number of typed donors differed by locus: roughly 629-640 for A, B, C, DRB1 and DQB1; approximately 520 for DQA1; some 590 for DPA1; and roughly 490 for DPB1. Every discovery cohort repertoire had been produced on one sequencing platform. HLA typing included class I and class II loci at four-digit resolution. A later genetic analysis used genome-wide SNP genotypes for 398 of the 666 donors, treating that subset as a discovery cohort. Using immunosequencing, the study profiled T cell repertoires from about 610 subjects and related those repertoires to cytomegalovirus serostatus. The genetic ancestry cluster associated with self-reported Caucasian donors included 65% to 90% of the approximately 410 genotyped donors. Among about 400 genotyped donors of the cohort, an average of around 220,000 unique TCR beta nucleotide sequences was sequenced per donor, of which about 18% were non-productive. An earlier analysis of around 580 of the donors used high-throughput TCR beta sequencing to judge whether each TCR beta V gene segment behaved as functional or pseudogenic. Alongside the repertoire data, information on donor age, sex, ethnicity and CMV serostatus was compiled. The study aimed to test whether cataloging public T cell receptors could reveal signatures of past pathogen exposure. To predict cytomegalovirus infection status, the study brought together high-throughput TCR immunosequencing, statistical association of individual TCRs with disease status, and machine learning. A separate validation cohort of roughly 120 different subjects was used in addition to the 666-subject first cohort. About 280 gigabases of sequencing data and tens of millions of unique TCR sequences made up an early release that covered 500 to 700 HLA-typed donors. Several DR-DQ haplotypes were handled as single units for association and clustering because linkage in the cohort was strong. Rather than drawing on any new phenotypic data, the later analysis identified candidate immune exposures from TCR beta sequences and the way those sequences occurred across donors. The full study reports these points: Most CMV-associated TCR beta chains appeared to be HLA-restricted in a later analysis, and the HLA associations seemed to be driven largely by CMV exposure. Linkage disequilibrium might explain the correlated functional status among segregating V segments, but an unknown experimental factor could not be ruled out. Most TCR sequences were observed very rarely across donors, whereas some public TCRs were present in many individuals. The study listed 170 or so TCR beta chains as associated with cytomegalovirus. A later analysis found that TCR association rates varied across HLA loci, with DRB1 alleles showing the most associated TCRs and HLA-C alleles the fewest. Because counts were too low, about 18 rarely observed V segments, including chromosome 9 orphons, were left out of the earlier analysis of about 620 of the donors. Because HLA typing was unavailable for some donors at each locus, only the typed subset was used in association tests. The authors suggested that the approach could potentially be extended to other disease states and immunological phenotypes. The classifier was reported to diagnose cytomegalovirus status with high specificity and sensitivity in both the original cohort and the validation cohort. In a later genetic analysis, a missense DCLRE1C variant was associated with V-gene and J-gene trimming of TCR beta chains, and the association was replicated in an independent cohort. A few of the identified cytomegalovirus-associated TCR beta chains were confirmed in vitro to be specific for cytomegalovirus antigens. At a false discovery rate of 0.05, a later analysis linked 16,951 TCR beta sequences to specific HLA alleles. A further reported finding was that TCR beta sequences accurately predicted the HLA-A and HLA-B alleles for most subjects in the first cohort. Sequencing depth was assumed to be roughly uniform across donors in the presence/absence analyses, though that assumption may not hold. Some IMGT-functional V segments, including TRBV6-2 and TRBV6-3, could not be distinguished by the 87-base-pair reads and were therefore excluded. The only immune exposure information available for the cohort was CMV serostatus. When HLA alleles, especially DR and DQ, strongly co-occurred, attributing TCR associations to individual alleles was difficult. In a later genetic analysis, fewer N-insertions in productive TCRs were reported among donors in an Asian-associated ancestry cluster than the approximately 670-donor mean. A cluster of highly shared sequence variants was judged likely to be a technical artifact of the sequencing pipeline. Only TCR beta chains were sequenced in this cohort, and the absence of alpha or paired-chain data limited detectable features. Compared with equally common non-associated chains, HLA-associated TCR beta chains in a later analysis were more clonally expanded and had lower generation probabilities. According to a later analysis, parvovirus B19, influenza, CMV and Epstein-Barr virus appeared linked to several top co-occurrence clusters. An earlier analysis of approximately 570 of the donors showed that most TCR beta V segments appeared in productive rearrangements either about 87% or about 30% of the time, which broadly matched IMGT annotations.

V trim: 7 bases; J trim: 4 bases; unmatched bases: 5. Inclusive of the bounding cysteine and phenylalanine, the CDR3 is 14 residues long. Solely the CDR3 DNA is kept, with 42 bases framed from the first base. CDR1 and CDR2, per the germline V gene, are SNHLY and FYNNEI. The method was the immunoSEQ multiplex PCR assay. A mixture of 60 forward primers for TCR Vbeta segments and 13 reverse primers for TCR Jbeta segments was used in the multiplex PCR. Amplification of the CDR3 region of rearranged TCR beta genes was performed with a multiplex PCR assay on genomic DNA. The amplified TCR beta libraries were sequenced on the Illumina HiSeq System as 87-base-pair reads. The authors processed their data as follows. A later analysis counted tens of millions of unique TCR beta chains across the approximately 700 repertoires, and some 12 million of these chains were shared by at least two donors. To remove PCR and sequencing errors, raw reads were error-corrected and collapsed into unique sequences using a nearest-neighbor algorithm that merged closely related sequences. Alignment of CDR3 sequences to IMGT reference sequences was used to assign V, D and J gene segments. For a sequence to be retained, a match of at least six nucleotides to both a V gene segment and a J gene segment was required. A rearrangement was called productive if the CDR3 had no stop codons and remained in frame with V and J, and every other rearrangement was called non-productive. Following IMGT convention, CDR3 was defined as the stretch from the second conserved V-encoded cysteine up to the conserved J-encoded phenylalanine. Sequences without an unambiguous match to a single V gene segment were excluded from the earlier analysis of 587 of the donors. In an earlier analysis of more than 500 of the donors, a V segment was called functional when productive rearrangements were above 56.7%, and segregating when the standard deviation between donors exceeded 5%. A statistical classification framework was built to diagnose cytomegalovirus status from the catalog of TCR beta chain sequences. V and J gene assignment, in a later analysis, came from comparing TCR nucleotide sequences with IMGT/GENE-DB human TR gene sequences. A later analysis assigned CDR3 sequences and most-parsimonious VDJ recombination scenarios with the TCRdist pipeline. In a later analysis, each TCR beta chain was defined by its CDR3 amino acid sequence together with its V-gene family, and reads without a unique V-gene family were excluded. To address suspected cross-contamination and a sequencing artifact, a later analysis removed 592 highly shared, low-generation-probability nucleotide sequences. A later analysis calculated a clonal expansion index for each public chain from normalized within-repertoire ranks of inferred template counts. Generation probabilities in a later analysis came from a VDJ recombination model fitted to out-of-frame rearrangements, and those results were checked against IGoR. Hypergeometric tests were used in a later analysis to score TCR-TCR, TCR-HLA and TCR-CMV co-occurrence, with a repertoire-size bias correction applied to the TCR pairs. In a later analysis, false discovery rates were estimated by permuting HLA or CMV assignments 20 times. A later analysis grouped co-occurring TCRs with DBSCAN, adding TCRdist sequence similarity when clustering within HLA-allele-positive subsets. For co-occurrence clustering, repertoires with fewer than 30,000 or more than 120,000 public chains were excluded, along with several repertoires with anomalous nucleotide sharing. TCRdb mirrors the immuneACCESS table, restricted to in-frame sequences. Some clones are absent from its copies; in checked studies, under half trace to an unresolved V gene, and the reason for the others is unknown. The D gene and trimming were derived from the DNA, and the V and J assignments and clone size from that table. The sample has more than 95,000 clones on record, roughly 78% of them singletons. The ten most abundant clones make up more than 1.5% of the sample.

The cohort comprised some 680 healthy bone marrow donors. Cohort members were all nominally healthy when sampled, although unrecorded immune exposures were likely present. The donor tested CMV seronegative, placing the donor among the roughly 400 seronegative members of the cohort. Every donor gave a peripheral blood sample, and the peripheral blood mononuclear cells from that sample were used for TCR beta sequencing. Genomic DNA extraction from the blood cell samples was performed with the Qiagen DNeasy Blood Extraction Kit. The receptor was isolated from a woman aged 40 to 50 in good health and CMV-seronegative. Rearrangement joined TRBV2 to TRBJ2-1, and 9 junction bases match TRBD2. The sample was PBMCs. CDR3 region: CASMVLAGYNEQFF. The base sequence is TGTGCCAGCATGGTTCTAGCGGGATACAATGAGCAGTTCTTC.